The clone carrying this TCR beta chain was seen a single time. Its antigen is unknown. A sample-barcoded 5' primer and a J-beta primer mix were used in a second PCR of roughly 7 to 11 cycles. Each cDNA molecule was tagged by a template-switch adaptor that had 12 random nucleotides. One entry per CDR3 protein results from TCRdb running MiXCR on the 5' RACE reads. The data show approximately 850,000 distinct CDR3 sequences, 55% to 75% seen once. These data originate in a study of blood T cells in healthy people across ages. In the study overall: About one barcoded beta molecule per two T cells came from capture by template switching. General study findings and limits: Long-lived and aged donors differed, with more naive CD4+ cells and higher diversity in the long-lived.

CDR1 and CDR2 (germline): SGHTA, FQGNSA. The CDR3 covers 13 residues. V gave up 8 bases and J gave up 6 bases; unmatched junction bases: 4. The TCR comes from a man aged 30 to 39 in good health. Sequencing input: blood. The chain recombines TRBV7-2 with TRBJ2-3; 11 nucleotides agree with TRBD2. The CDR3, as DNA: TGTGCCAGCCTAGCGGGGGGCGGCGATACGCAGTATTTT. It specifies CASLAGGGDTQYF.